The 15 T cell receptor beta chains listed next were all sequenced from one sample in a study of cytomegalovirus exposure and HLA in healthy donors. Primers: 60 Vbeta forward and 13 Jbeta reverse. Repertoires were generated with immunoSEQ multiplex PCR, while TCRdb's copy carries only in-frame clones and drops some. The sample holds tens of thousands of clones, around 84% seen once. Material for sequencing was PBMCs. The receptors stem from a woman aged 40 to 50 in good health and CMV-seronegative.

The chain links TRBV19 to TRBJ2-7, with D possibly matching TRBD1 (6 bases). The CDR3 has 13 residues. V lost 6 bases and J lost 2, with 11 bases in between. Germline-derived CDR1 and CDR2 are LNHDA and SQIVND (reference sequence). CDR3 coding DNA: TGTGCCAGTAGCCGGGACATTCCCTACGAGCAGTACTTC. This sequence encodes CASSRDIPYEQYF.

J is TRBJ2-7 and V is TRBV7-2; 7 nucleotides align to TRBD2. There are 18 residues in the CDR3. The germline CDR1 and CDR2 sequences are SGHTA and FQGNSA. V trimming: 5 bases; J trimming: 4 bases; junction bases outside the gene matches: 20. Here the CDR3 reads CASSRPPVRGGRAYEQYF. CDR3 coding DNA: TGTGCCAGCAGCCGTCCTCCTGTTCGTGGCGGGAGAGCTTACGAGCAGTACTTC.

V gene TRBV28 combines with J gene TRBJ2-7; D remains unclear. The CDR3 extends over 13 amino acids. V lost 3 bases and J lost 6, with 12 bases in between. Germline V gene data show CDR1 as MDHEN and CDR2 as SYDVKM. CDR3 DNA: TGTGCCAGCAGTTTGGCCAGCCTAGGCGAGCAGTACTTC. This translates into CASSLASLGEQYF.

The J gene is TRBJ1-4, the V gene TRBV2, with D tentatively TRBD1 (6 bases). Trimming removed 5 bases at V and 5 bases at J, with 15 bases between. The CDR3 is made up of 15 amino acids. From germline, CDR1 is SNHLY and CDR2 FYNNEI. CDR3 coding DNA: TGTGCCAGCAGTCCCCGGACAGTTGGCAATGAAAAACTGTTTTTT. Translation gives CASSPRTVGNEKLFF.

This chain connects TRBV18 to TRBJ1-1; no definite D call. The CDR3 has 21 amino acids. Trimming removed 6 bases from V and 0 bases from J, with 32 bases in between. Germline lookup yields CDR1 KGHSH and CDR2 LQKENI. CDR3 loop: CASSPVTRRKARLPLNTEAFF. CDR3 sequence (DNA): TGTGCCAGCTCGCCGGTGACACGGCGTAAGGCCCGACTACCGTTGAACACTGAAGCTTTCTTT.

This clone has just a few counts. The chain couples TRBV10-3 to TRBJ1-1; 8 nucleotides line up with TRBD1. The CDR3 extends over 16 amino acids. With 5 bases clipped from V and 0 bases from J, the junction kept 8 bases outside the gene matches. Germline V gives CDR1 ENHRY, CDR2 SYGVKD. CDR3 amino acids: CAISRRPGGLNTEAFF. The CDR3 bases are TGTGCCATCAGTAGAAGGCCAGGGGGCCTGAACACTGAAGCTTTCTTT.

This chain joins TRBV5-1 and TRBJ2-7; no definite D call. Germline V gene sequence: CDR1 SGHRS, CDR2 YFSETQ. Trimming left V 0 bases short and J 5 bases short, with 3 bases between. This CDR3 spans 11 amino acids. CDR3 in amino acids: CASSLEHEQYF. DNA for the CDR3: TGCGCCAGCAGCTTGGAGCACGAGCAGTACTTC.

This clone has more than one count but fewer than ten. The CDR3 loop reads CASSDGTGADTQYF. CDR3 DNA: TGTGCCAGCAGTGACGGGACAGGGGCAGATACGCAGTATTTT. J is TRBJ2-3 and V is TRBV6-4, with 10 bases lining up with TRBD1. Germline V gene lookup returns CDR1 MRHNA and CDR2 SNTAGT. CDR3 length: 14 amino acids. The trim removed 2 bases at V and 4 bases at J, leaving 0 bases unmatched.

V is TRBV6-5 and J is TRBJ1-2; perhaps TRBD1 as D (5 bases). This CDR3 comprises 13 residues. The ends were cut back, 0 bases at V and 5 bases at J, with 7 bases in the middle. Germline values: CDR1 MNHEY, CDR2 SVGAGI. In DNA form, the CDR3 reads TGTGCCAGCAGTTACTCTAAGGGGTATGGCTACACCTTC. Translating gives CASSYSKGYGYTF.

This clone was recorded only once. The chain has TRBV18 and TRBJ2-2, with 9 bases matching TRBD1. Germline lookup yields CDR1 KGHSH and CDR2 LQKENI. J gave up 6 bases and V 2 bases, and 4 bases lay outside the gene matches. This CDR3 region has 15 residues. CDR3: CASSPNRGPSGELFF. CDR3 nucleotide sequence: TGTGCCAGCTCACCAAACAGGGGGCCCTCCGGGGAGCTGTTTTTT.

The rearrangement uses TRBV2 and TRBJ1-1; 7 nucleotides agree with TRBD1. The CDR3 has 14 residues. Per the germline V gene, CDR1 is SNHLY and CDR2 is FYNNEI. V trimming: 6 bases; J trimming: 1 base; junction bases outside the gene matches: 5. The CDR3, as DNA: TGTGCCAGCAGGCCGGGACAGAAGAACACTGAAGCTTTCTTT. Its protein is CASRPGQKNTEAFF.

The CDR3 sequence: CASSLVGGAANSPLHF. CDR3 coding DNA: TGCGCCAGCAGCTTGGTAGGGGGCGCAGCCAATTCACCCCTCCACTTT. The chain has TRBV5-1 and TRBJ1-6, with 7 bases that match TRBD1. CDR1 is SGHRS, CDR2 YFSETQ, per germline. This CDR3 has 16 amino acids. Losses at the gene ends were 0 bases for V and 7 bases for J; bases not matched to a gene: 7.

The chain carries TRBV19 and TRBJ2-1, with 10 bases lining up with TRBD2. V lost 3 bases and J lost 3; bases outside the gene matches: 8. The CDR3 sequence is 17 residues long. CDR1 is LNHDA, CDR2 SQIVND, per germline (reference sequence). The CDR3 bases are TGTGCCAGTAGTATCCCTAGCGGGAGCCAATTCTACAATGAGCAGTTCTTC. Translated: CASSIPSGSQFYNEQFF.

The CDR3 coding sequence is TGCGCCAGCAGCTACCAAGGGGAATCGGGAAACACCATATATTTT. Its protein product is CASSYQGESGNTIYF. The V call is TRBV5-1, the J call TRBJ1-3; maybe TRBD1 (5 bases). The length of the CDR3 is 15 residues. The germline CDR1 and CDR2 sequences are SGHRS and YFSETQ. Trimming cost V 3 bases and J 4 bases, with 14 bases left between them.

The chain links TRBV18 to TRBJ2-7; a possible D gene is TRBD1 (6 bases). CDR3 length equals 12 residues. Germline V lookup: CDR1 KGHSH, CDR2 LQKENI. V lost 2 bases to trimming and J lost 7 bases, with 9 bases between them. CDR3 amino acids: CASSPAGTEQYF. The CDR3 nucleotides read TGTGCCAGCTCACCAGCAGGGACAGAGCAGTACTTC.